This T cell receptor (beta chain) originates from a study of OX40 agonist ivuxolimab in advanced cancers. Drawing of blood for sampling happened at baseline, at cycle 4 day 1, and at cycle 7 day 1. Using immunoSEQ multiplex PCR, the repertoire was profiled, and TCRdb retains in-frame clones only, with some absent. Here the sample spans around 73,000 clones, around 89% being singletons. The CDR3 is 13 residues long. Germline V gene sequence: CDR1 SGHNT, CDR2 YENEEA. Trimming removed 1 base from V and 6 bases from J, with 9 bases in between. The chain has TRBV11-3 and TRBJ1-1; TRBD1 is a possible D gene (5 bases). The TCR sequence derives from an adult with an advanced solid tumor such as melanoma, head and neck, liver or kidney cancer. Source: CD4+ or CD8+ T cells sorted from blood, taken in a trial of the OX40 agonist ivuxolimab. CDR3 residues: CASSLGTGAEAFF. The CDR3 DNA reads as TGTGCCAGCAGCTTAGGTACGGGGGCTGAAGCTTTCTTT.